These 12 T cell receptor beta chains came from one sample sequenced in a study of blood T cell repertoires in COVID-19. Assay used: immunoSEQ multiplex PCR; TCRdb lists only in-frame clones, some missing. The table records approximately 270,000 clones, approximately 91% of them present only once. The material sequenced was peripheral blood. The receptors were sampled from a man aged 50 to 59 with acute or convalescent COVID-19.

In DNA form, the CDR3 reads TGTGCCAGCAGCGGGACGGGACTTTATGGCTACACCTTC. Its protein is CASSGTGLYGYTF. The chain joins TRBV6-5 to TRBJ1-2; the D gene is possibly TRBD1 (5 bases). V was shortened by 6 bases and J by 5 bases, with 13 bases between the two germline ends. Germline CDR1 reads MNHEY; CDR2 reads SVGAGI. This CDR3 comprises 13 residues.

The chain recombines TRBV11-2 with TRBJ2-7, with TRBD2 matching over 7 bases. Unmatched junction bases numbered 2, after V lost 5 bases and J lost 1 base. CDR1 and CDR2 (germline): SGHAT, FQNNGV. The CDR3 totals 13 residues. Written as DNA, the CDR3 is TGTGCCAGCAGCAAGGGAGGGTCCTACGAGCAGTACTTC. Its protein product is CASSKGGSYEQYF.

The V call is TRBV9, the J call TRBJ2-2, with 13 bases that match TRBD2. V shed 4 bases and J 6 bases; nucleotides not matched to a gene: 6. The germline gives CDR1 SGDLS, CDR2 YYNGEE. This CDR3 region has 16 residues. CDR3 amino acids: CASSPTSGGAPGELFF. The CDR3 DNA reads TGTGCCAGCAGCCCTACTAGCGGGGGGGCCCCCGGGGAGCTGTTTTTT. The complete variable domain, with remaining parts taken from reference TRBV9 and TRBJ2-2, reads DSGVTQTPKHLITATGQRVTLRCSPRSGDLSVYWYQQSLDQGLQFLIQYYNGEERAKGNILERFSAQQFPDLHSELNLSSLELGDSALYFCASSPTSGGAPGELFFGEGSRLTVL.

The genes are TRBV25-1 and TRBJ1-5, with D hard to call. CDR1 and CDR2 from the germline V gene are MGHDK and SYGVNS. The CDR3 runs to 12 residues. Trimming removed 5 bases at V and 5 bases at J, with 7 bases between. The CDR3 region is CASSTQYQPQHF. The CDR3 DNA is TGTGCCAGCAGTACACAATATCAGCCCCAGCATTTT.

The V and J genes are TRBV7-9 and TRBJ2-1; 7 bases line up with TRBD2. The junction had 11 bases not matched to a gene; V was cut back by 2 bases and J by 1 base. Germline loops: CDR1 SEHNR, CDR2 FQNEAQ (reference sequence). The CDR3 contains 18 residues. DNA for the CDR3: TGTGCCAGCAGCTTATACTCTCGAGCGGGACTATCCTACAATGAGCAGTTCTTC. This codes for CASSLYSRAGLSYNEQFF.

The chain recombines TRBV7-8 with TRBJ2-6; 7 nucleotides match TRBD1. CDR3 length: 18 residues. Looked up from germline, CDR1 is SGHVS and CDR2 is FQNEAQ. V was pared by 3 bases and J by 4 bases, with 12 bases of the junction left unmatched. The CDR3 coding sequence is TGTGCCAGCAGCTTCCCACAGGGGTCAAACGCCGGGGCCAACGTCCTGACTTTC. It codes for CASSFPQGSNAGANVLTF.

V gene TRBV27 combines with J gene TRBJ1-5; no clear D. Trimming cost V 10 bases and J 2 bases, with 9 bases left between them. Germline assignment: CDR1 MNHEY and CDR2 SMNVEV (reference sequence). The CDR3 loop spans 12 amino acids. CDR3 nucleotide sequence: TGTGCCACAGGTTGGGGCAATCAGCCCCAGCATTTT. It translates to CATGWGNQPQHF.

The CDR3 here is CASLEGDTGELFF. As DNA, the CDR3 is TGCGCCAGCTTGGAAGGGGACACCGGGGAGCTGTTTTTT. V and J are TRBV10-1 and TRBJ2-2; weak D call: TRBD1 (5 bases). The germline CDR1 and CDR2 sequences are WNHNN and SYGVQD (reference sequence). The V gene lost 8 bases and the J gene lost 3 bases, with 10 bases spanning the gap. The CDR3 contains 13 residues.

The chain links TRBV25-1 to TRBJ2-3; 8 bases match TRBD2. Germline values: CDR1 MGHDK, CDR2 SYGVNS. The CDR3 runs to 16 residues. V lost 5 bases to trimming and J lost 2 bases; unmatched junction nucleotides: 9. The CDR3 reads CASSTPLAGSTDTQYF. The CDR3 DNA is TGTGCCAGCAGTACCCCCCTAGCGGGTTCCACAGATACGCAGTATTTT. The full variable domain, rest sourced from reference TRBV25-1 and TRBJ2-3, is EADIYQTPRYLVIGTGKKITLECSQTMGHDKMYWYQQDPGMELHLIHYSYGVNSTEKGDLSSESTVSRIRTEHFPLTLESARPSHTSQYLCASSTPLAGSTDTQYFGPGTRLTVL.

V gene TRBV19 combines with J gene TRBJ2-1, with TRBD2 as a possible D gene (5 bases). The CDR3 totals 12 residues. Looked up from germline, CDR1 is LNHDA and CDR2 is SQIVND (reference sequence). V lost 5 bases, J lost 8 bases, and 10 bases lay in between. CDR3 sequence (DNA): TGTGCCAGTAGTGAACTAGGCTATGAGCAGTTCTTC. Protein product: CASSELGYEQFF.

This clone has only one observation. The V and J genes are TRBV7-3 and TRBJ1-6; unclear D gene. V was trimmed by 1 base and J by 7 bases, leaving 11 bases between them. The CDR3 contains 15 residues. Germline assignment: CDR1 SGHTA and CDR2 FQGTGA. CDR3 loop: CASSLSEGWNSPLHF. Here the CDR3 DNA reads TGTGCCAGCAGCTTAAGTGAGGGTTGGAATTCACCCCTCCACTTT.

The chain has TRBV7-6 and TRBJ2-1; 7 bases match TRBD2. CDR1 and CDR2 from the germline V gene are SGHVS and FNYEAQ. V dropped 3 bases and J dropped 7; count of bases not matched to a gene: 6. The CDR3 contains 14 residues. The CDR3 loop is CASSFAGDRNEQFF. In nucleotides, the CDR3 is TGTGCCAGCAGCTTTGCGGGGGACCGTAATGAGCAGTTCTTC. Full variable domain (outside the CDR3, taken from reference TRBV7-6 and TRBJ2-1): GAGVSQSPRYKVTKRGQDVALRCDPISGHVSLYWYRQALGQGPEFLTYFNYEAQQDKSGLPNDRFSAERPEGSISTLTIQRTEQRDSAMYRCASSFAGDRNEQFFGPGTRLTVL.